A single sample is the source of the 5 T cell receptor beta chains below, sequenced in a study of OX40 agonist ivuxolimab in advanced cancers. Clones were sequenced by immunoSEQ multiplex PCR, and TCRdb holds only the in-frame ones, with some missing. The repertoire holds about 25,000 clones, with 75% to 85% as singletons. The sample in question was CD4+ or CD8+ T cells sorted from blood, obtained in a trial of the OX40 agonist ivuxolimab. The receptors here all came from an adult with an advanced solid tumor such as melanoma, head and neck, liver or kidney cancer.

The V gene is TRBV13, the J gene TRBJ2-1; D unresolved. V dropped 1 base and J dropped 6 bases, with 7 bases sitting between them. The CDR3 sequence is 13 residues long. CDR1 and CDR2 from the germline V gene are PRHDT and FYEKMQ (reference sequence). CDR3 residues: CASSLDRLNEQFF. In DNA form, the CDR3 reads TGTGCCAGCAGCTTAGACCGACTCAATGAGCAGTTCTTC.

The chain employs TRBV6-5 and TRBJ2-4; no reliable D call. Germline V gives CDR1 MNHEY, CDR2 SVGAGI. With 4 bases removed from V and 5 bases from J, the gap between germline ends came to 12 bases. This CDR3 comprises 14 residues. The CDR3 region has the DNA TGTGCCAGCAGTTCCGCAAAGGTCGAAAACATTCAGTACTTC. This encodes CASSSAKVENIQYF.

This CDR3 is CASSQAGGGTYEQYF. The CDR3 nucleotides are TGCGCCAGCAGCCAGGCGGGGGGAGGGACCTACGAGCAGTACTTC. V is TRBV4-1 and J is TRBJ2-7, with 8 positions matching TRBD2. The length of the CDR3 is 15 residues. CDR1 and CDR2 (germline): MGHRA, YSYEKL. V lost 3 bases, J lost 2 bases, and 6 bases stayed unmatched.

The J gene is TRBJ2-7, the V gene TRBV6-1; 9 bases map to TRBD1. Germline V gene lookup returns CDR1 MNHNS and CDR2 SASEGT. The CDR3 spans 14 residues. The V gene end was trimmed by 6 bases and the J gene end by 3 bases; junction bases not matched to a gene: 6. The CDR3 reads CASSKDRGFYEQYF. Here the CDR3 DNA reads TGTGCCAGCAGCAAGGACAGGGGTTTCTACGAGCAGTACTTC.

This clone was recorded a few times. This rearrangement joins TRBV7-2 to TRBJ2-5, with D possibly being TRBD2 (6 bases). Germline CDR1 reads SGHTA; CDR2 reads FQGNSA. This CDR3 is built from 13 residues. Trimming cost V 3 bases and J 7 bases, with 12 bases left between them. CDR3 DNA sequence: TGTGCCAGCAGCTTCCCTAGCGAGGGGACCCAGTACTTC. Encoded protein: CASSFPSEGTQYF.